This TCR beta chain derives from a study of response to subunit inactivated influenza vaccine. MiXCR was run by TCRdb on the RT-PCR reads, yielding one entry per CDR3 protein. The sample contains more than 600,000 distinct CDR3 sequences, 15% to 20% of which appear only once. A note on this clonotype: Its antigen is unidentified.

This CDR3 is 13 amino acids long. Between the trimmed V and J ends, which lost 5 bases and 7 bases, there was a span of 11 bases. Regarding the study as a whole: With each seasonal influenza vaccination, the authors suggested, few new T cells are recruited.

The V and J genes are TRBV12-3 or TRBV12-4 and TRBJ1-4, with D tentatively TRBD1 (6 bases). This clonotype was sampled from a man between 50 and 59 years old who received an inactivated influenza vaccine. Sequenced here: PBMCs from blood, sampled around 5 days after vaccination. The CDR3 sequence is CASSPNRAEKLFF. The CDR3, as DNA: TGTGCCAGCAGTCCGAACAGGGCTGAAAAACTGTTTTTT.